This is a list of T cell receptor beta chains from one sample in a study of neurological immune-mediated disorders. TCRdb re-called the 5' RACE reads through MiXCR, storing one row per CDR3 protein. The table includes approximately 66,000 distinct CDR3 sequences, less than 5.5% detected once. Sequencing input: PBMCs. These TCRs come from a man aged 25-45 years with multiple sclerosis. The CDR3 runs from the conserved cysteine through the conserved F or W. D genes are given only for firm matches. Where a row states a size, it is once, few, many or the class of an expanded clone; other rows omit it.

abundance | d_gene | j_gene | v_gene | CDR3aa | CDR3nt
few | NA | TRBJ1-5 | TRBV12-3/TRBV12-4 | CASSQLYSNQPQNF | TGTGCCAGCAGCCAACTTTATAGCAATCAGCCCCAGAATTTT
NA | TRBD1 | TRBJ1-6 | TRBV12-3/TRBV12-4 | CASSSTGGNSPLHF | TGTGCCAGCAGTTCAACAGGGGGTAATTCACCCCTCCACTTT
few | NA | TRBJ1-1 | TRBV19 | CASSIGPTEAFF | TGTGCCAGTAGTATAGGCCCGACTGAAGCTTTCTTT
many | NA | TRBJ1-5 | TRBV7-8 | CASSVGRGPNQPQHF | TGTGCCAGCAGCGTCGGGAGGGGACCCAATCAGCCCCAGCATTTT
few | TRBD1 | TRBJ1-5 | TRBV15 | CATSDRGNQPQHF | TGTGCCACCTCGGACAGGGGCAATCAGCCCCAGCATTTT
many | NA | TRBJ1-5 | TRBV27 | CASSLSGLNNQPQHF | TGTGCCAGCAGTTTGTCCGGACTTAACAATCAGCCCCAGCATTTT
NA | NA | TRBJ1-1 | TRBV5-1 | CASSLAPGSEAFF | TGCGCCAGCAGCTTGGCCCCGGGTTCTGAAGCTTTCTTT
many | NA | TRBJ1-5 | TRBV12-3/TRBV12-4 | CASSLARGHQPQHF | TGTGCCAGCAGTTTAGCTCGGGGGCACCAGCCCCAGCATTTT
many | TRBD1 | TRBJ1-1 | TRBV5-5 | CASSATGGFNEAFF | TGTGCCAGCAGTGCCACAGGGGGCTTTAATGAAGCTTTCTTT
many | TRBD1 | TRBJ1-1 | TRBV5-8 | CASSLSDRGGTEAFF | TGTGCCAGCAGCTTGTCGGACAGGGGGGGCACTGAAGCTTTCTTT
few | NA | TRBJ2-3 | TRBV11-2 | CASSFGVGTDTQYF | TGTGCCAGCAGCTTCGGCGTTGGCACAGATACGCAGTATTTT
NA | NA | TRBJ1-5 | TRBV4-1 | CASSQEPPEGRRLQPQHF | TGCGCCAGCAGCCAAGAGCCCCCGGAAGGGAGGAGGCTTCAGCCCCAGCATTTT
few | NA | TRBJ1-6 | TRBV12-3/TRBV12-4 | CASSLGGSPLNF | TGTGCCAGCAGTTTGGGGGGTTCACCCCTCAACTTT
many | NA | TRBJ1-5 | TRBV3-1 | CASSQDAGSDQPQHF | TGTGCCAGCAGCCAAGATGCGGGATCGGATCAGCCCCAGCATTTT
many | NA | TRBJ1-1 | TRBV5-1 | CASSLRWEGNTEAFF | TGCGCCAGCAGCTTGAGGTGGGAGGGGAACACTGAAGCTTTCTTT
many | TRBD1 | TRBJ1-1 | TRBV11-2 | CASSPGQGKTEAFF | TGTGCCAGCAGCCCCGGACAGGGAAAGACTGAAGCTTTCTTT
many | NA | TRBJ1-1 | TRBV3-1 | CASSPRENTEAFF | TGTGCCAGCAGCCCCCGGGAGAACACTGAAGCTTTCTTT
NA | NA | TRBJ2-5 | TRBV9 | CASSKSGTQYQETQYF | TGTGCCAGCAGCAAATCCGGGACACAGTACCAAGAGACCCAGTACTTC
many | NA | TRBJ1-4 | TRBV5-6 | CASSGGPGRGEKLFF | TGTGCCAGCAGCGGGGGGCCAGGGAGAGGTGAAAAACTGTTTTTT
many | NA | TRBJ1-5 | TRBV4-2 | CASSQEEGGNQPQHF | TGTGCCAGCAGCCAAGAAGAGGGGGGCAATCAGCCCCAGCATTTT
many | TRBD1 | TRBJ2-2 | TRBV3-1 | CASSPHRGATGELFF | TGTGCCAGCAGCCCGCACAGGGGGGCCACCGGGGAGCTGTTTTTT
many | NA | TRBJ2-7 | TRBV5-1 | CASSPRVGRLNEQYF | TGCGCCAGCAGCCCTCGGGTCGGACGGTTGAACGAGCAGTACTTC
many | NA | TRBJ2-3 | TRBV5-1 | CASSLETDTQYF | TGCGCCAGCAGCTTGGAGACAGATACGCAGTATTTT
NA | NA | TRBJ1-4 | TRBV5-1 | CASSLRGGHNEKLFF | TGCGCCAGCAGCTTGAGAGGAGGGCATAATGAAAAACTGTTTTTT
many | NA | TRBJ2-3 | TRBV7-2 | CASSLPPGGTDTQYF | TGTGCCAGCAGCCTCCCTCCCGGGGGCACAGATACGCAGTATTTT
many | NA | TRBJ1-2 | TRBV7-6 | CASSLEGQGYYGYTF | TGTGCCAGCAGCTTAGAGGGGCAGGGATACTATGGCTACACCTTC
many | TRBD2 | TRBJ2-1 | TRBV5-1 | CASSLASGGIYNEQFF | TGCGCCAGCAGCTTGGCTAGCGGGGGGATATACAATGAGCAGTTCTTC